A single TCR beta chain is shown here with its context. What it binds is unknown. These data are taken from a study of OX40 agonist ivuxolimab in advanced cancers. Only in-frame clones appear in the TCRdb table, and some are missing; sequencing was by immunoSEQ multiplex PCR. Found here are 50,000 or so clones, about 82% of them singletons; the top ten hold over 2%. Findings and limits, study-wide: Clonal expansion was seen in CD4+ and CD8+ blood T cells by week 6 at 0.1 to 3.0 mg/kg.

The germline V gene encodes CDR1 SNHLY and CDR2 FYNNEI. The CDR3 consists of 14 residues. V was clipped by 4 bases and J by 7 bases; unmatched bases: 4. This TCR derives from an adult with an advanced solid tumor such as melanoma, head and neck, liver or kidney cancer. The sample consisted of CD4+ or CD8+ T cells sorted from blood, taken in a trial of the OX40 agonist ivuxolimab. V and J are TRBV2 and TRBJ1-2, with TRBD1 matching 12 bases. Written as DNA, the CDR3 is TGTGCCAGCAGTGGGGGACAGGGGGCAGGTGGCTACACCTTC. Translation gives CASSGGQGAGGYTF.